This TCR beta chain was identified during a study of OX40 agonist ivuxolimab in advanced cancers. Study at large: Ivuxolimab was delivered to patients intravenously every 2 weeks at doses spanning 0.01 to 10 mg/kg. Findings of the study overall: Blood T cells, both CD4+ and CD8+, expanded clonally by week 6 at 0.1 to 3.0 mg/kg. Some patients without response likewise showed low normalized clonal expansion.

CDR1 MDHEN and CDR2 SYDVKM come from the germline V gene. The length of the CDR3 is 14 residues. Trimming took off 7 bases at V and 2 bases at J, with 14 bases between the two ends. Concerning this clone itself: Antigen specificity is unknown.

Measured with immunoSEQ multiplex PCR; TCRdb has only the in-frame clones, and not every one. The table shows approximately 69,000 clones, with approximately 88% occurring only once. V usage is TRBV28 and J usage is TRBJ2-5, with no clear D. The sequences come from CD4+ or CD8+ T cells sorted from blood, collected in a trial of the OX40 agonist ivuxolimab. This receptor was identified in an adult with an advanced solid tumor such as melanoma, head and neck, liver or kidney cancer. The CDR3 bases are TGTGCCAGCATCGGTCCCCACCCTCAAGAGACCCAGTACTTC. As protein: CASIGPHPQETQYF.